The 8 T cell receptor beta chains below come from one sample, sequenced in a study of cytomegalovirus exposure and HLA in healthy donors. Primers included in the PCR were 60 Vbeta and 13 Jbeta primers. Measured with immunoSEQ multiplex PCR; TCRdb has only the in-frame clones, and not every one. The sample lists about 62,000 clones; around 87% were seen once. Source material: PBMCs. Every receptor here comes from a man younger than 35 in good health and CMV-seronegative.

This chain joins TRBV2 and TRBJ1-2; 7 nucleotides line up with TRBD1. The CDR3 is 13 amino acids. The V gene's germline CDR1 is SNHLY and CDR2 FYNNEI. V gave up 6 bases and J gave up 2 bases; unmatched junction bases: 3. The DNA of the CDR3 is TGTGCCAGCAGGGGGACAGAGAACTATGGCTACACCTTC. Translated: CASRGTENYGYTF.

The chain combines TRBV29-1 with TRBJ2-7; TRBD1 aligns across 8 bases. The CDR3 is made up of 14 amino acids. Trimming cost V 4 bases and J 5 bases; bases outside gene matches: 10. Germline values: CDR1 SQVTM, CDR2 ANQGSEA. The CDR3: CSVVGQGAIHEQYF. The CDR3 region has the DNA TGCAGCGTTGTGGGGCAGGGGGCTATCCACGAGCAGTACTTC.

The chain employs TRBV6-1 and TRBJ2-2; no reliable D call. Germline V lookup: CDR1 MNHNS, CDR2 SASEGT. The CDR3 runs 13 residues. The V end was cut by 8 bases, the J end by 3 bases, with 10 bases between. The CDR3 sequence: CASGGKDTGELFF. In nucleotides, the CDR3 is TGTGCCAGCGGCGGAAAAGACACCGGGGAGCTGTTTTTT.

The V call is TRBV5-1, the J call TRBJ1-2; D is uncertain. Trimming took 3 bases from V and 3 from J, leaving 12 bases between them. The CDR3 totals 14 residues. Per the germline V gene, CDR1 is SGHRS and CDR2 is YFSETQ. The CDR3 DNA sequence: TGCGCCAGCAGCTCATCGGACTTCGACTATGGCTACACCTTC. Translated: CASSSSDFDYGYTF. The variable domain in full, completed from reference TRBV5-1 and TRBJ1-2, reads KAGVTQTPRYLIKTRGQQVTLSCSPISGHRSVSWYQQTPGQGLQFLFEYFSETQRNKGNFPGRFSGRQFSNSRSEMNVSTLELGDSALYLCASSSSDFDYGYTFGSGTRLTVV.

The rearrangement uses TRBV4-1 and TRBJ1-2; D might be TRBD1 (6 bases). Germline values: CDR1 MGHRA, CDR2 YSYEKL. Trimming took off 3 bases at V and 4 bases at J, with 21 bases between the two ends. This CDR3 is 17 amino acids long. CDR3 in DNA: TGCGCCAGCAGCCAGTCCCTCCGGGACACTCCGGGCTATGGCTACACCTTC. This gives the protein CASSQSLRDTPGYGYTF.

V and J are TRBV27 and TRBJ2-5; TRBD1 is a possible D gene (5 bases). V was clipped by 3 bases and J by 6 bases, with 11 bases between them. CDR3 size: 13 residues. Germline-derived CDR1 and CDR2 are MNHEY and SMNVEV (reference sequence). CDR3 in DNA: TGTGCCAGCAGTTTTGAAGGGGTCAAGACCCAGTACTTC. It yields the protein CASSFEGVKTQYF.

This clone came up once. V and J are TRBV6-5 and TRBJ2-1; 9 bases agree with TRBD2. V was pared by 6 bases and J by 3 bases, with 6 bases of the junction left unmatched. The CDR3 sequence is 15 residues long. CDR1 is MNHEY, CDR2 SVGAGI, per germline. Written as DNA, the CDR3 is TGTGCCAGCAGGCCGGAAGCGGGGGGCTACAATGAGCAGTTCTTC. This codes for CASRPEAGGYNEQFF.

This clone was picked up one time. For the CDR3, the DNA is TGTGCCAGCAGCTTGAGCGCCAGCCTCTACGAGCAGTACTTC. Amino acid sequence: CASSLSASLYEQYF. The gene calls are TRBV5-4 and TRBJ2-7; no definite D call. The CDR3 has 14 amino acids. Trimming stripped 1 base from V and 3 bases from J, with 11 bases between. Germline loops: CDR1 SGHNT, CDR2 YYREEE (reference sequence).